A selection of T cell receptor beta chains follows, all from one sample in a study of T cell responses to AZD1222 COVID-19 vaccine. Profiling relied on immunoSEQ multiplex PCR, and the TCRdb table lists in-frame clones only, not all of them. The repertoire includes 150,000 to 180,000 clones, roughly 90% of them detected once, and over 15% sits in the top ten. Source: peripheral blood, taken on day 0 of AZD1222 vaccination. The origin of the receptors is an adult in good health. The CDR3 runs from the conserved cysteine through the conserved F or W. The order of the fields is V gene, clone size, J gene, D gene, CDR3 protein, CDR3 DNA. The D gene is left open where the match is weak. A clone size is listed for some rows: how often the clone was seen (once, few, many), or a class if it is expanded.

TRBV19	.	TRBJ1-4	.	CASSTRTDLFKLFF	TGTGCCAGTAGTACGAGGACGGACCTCTTTAAACTGTTTTTT
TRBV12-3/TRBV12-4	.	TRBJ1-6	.	CASSPAEAVSLHF	TGTGCCAGCAGCCCTGCGGAGGCTGTGTCCCTCCACTTT
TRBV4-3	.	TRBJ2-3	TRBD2	CASSQETSGRTDTQYF	TGCGCCAGCAGCCAAGAGACTAGCGGGCGCACAGATACGCAGTATTTT
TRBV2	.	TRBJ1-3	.	CASSEGGISSGNTIYF	TGTGCCAGCAGTGAGGGGGGGATTAGCTCTGGAAACACCATATATTTT
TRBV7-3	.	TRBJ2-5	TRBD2	CASSLTKRGQETQYF	TGTGCCAGCAGCCTGACCAAGCGGGGGCAAGAGACCCAGTACTTC
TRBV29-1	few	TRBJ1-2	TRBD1	CSVEPGQGAPHTF	TGCAGCGTTGAGCCGGGACAGGGGGCTCCTCACACCTTC
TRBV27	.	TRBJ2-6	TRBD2	CASVLAGYPSGANVLTF	TGTGCCAGCGTACTAGCGGGGTATCCCTCTGGGGCCAACGTCCTGACTTTC
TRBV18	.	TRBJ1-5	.	CASSGGGINQPQHF	TGTGCCAGCTCTGGGGGGGGGATAAATCAGCCCCAGCATTTT
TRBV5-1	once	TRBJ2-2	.	CASSLVTGNTGELFF	TGCGCCAGCAGCTTGGTGACAGGGAACACCGGGGAGCTGTTTTTT
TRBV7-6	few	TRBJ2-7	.	CASSQPGQAREYEQYF	TGTGCCAGCAGCCAACCCGGACAAGCCAGAGAGTACGAGCAGTACTTC
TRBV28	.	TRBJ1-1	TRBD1	CASSVPGTGYTEAFF	TGTGCCAGCAGTGTTCCGGGGACAGGGTACACTGAAGCTTTCTTT
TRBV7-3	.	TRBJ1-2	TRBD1	CASSLTRQGVNGYTF	TGTGCCAGCAGCTTAACGCGGCAGGGGGTAAATGGCTACACCTTC
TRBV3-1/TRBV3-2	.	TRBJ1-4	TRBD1	CASSQDPTGGGEKLFF	TGTGCCAGCAGCCAAGATCCCACAGGGGGAGGGGAAAAACTGTTTTTT
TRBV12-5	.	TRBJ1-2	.	CASGLVVSQGYGYTF	TGTGCTAGTGGTTTGGTGGTCTCTCAGGGCTATGGCTACACCTTC
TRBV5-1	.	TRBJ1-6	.	CASSLAGGSPLHF	TGCGCCAGCAGCTTGGCCGGGGGATCACCCCTCCACTTT
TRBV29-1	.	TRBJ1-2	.	CSVRIQDNYGYTF	TGCAGCGTTAGAATACAGGATAACTATGGCTACACCTTC
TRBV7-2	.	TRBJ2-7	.	CASTRGDRTYEQYF	TGTGCCAGCACCAGGGGGGATCGAACCTACGAGCAGTACTTC
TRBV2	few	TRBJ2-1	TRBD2	CASSEARGTEPEQFF	TGTGCCAGCAGTGAAGCGCGGGGGACTGAACCAGAGCAGTTCTTC
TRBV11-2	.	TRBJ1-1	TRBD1	CASSHRDRGGGTEAFF	TGTGCCAGCAGCCACCGGGACAGGGGGGGAGGGACTGAAGCTTTCTTT
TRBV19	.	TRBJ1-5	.	CASSFSIGQINQPQHF	TGTGCCAGTAGCTTCTCTATAGGACAGATCAATCAGCCCCAGCATTTT
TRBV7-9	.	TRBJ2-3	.	CASSLGGTDTQYF	TGTGCCAGCAGCTTAGGGGGCACAGATACGCAGTATTTT
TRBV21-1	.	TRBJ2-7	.	CASSKKDRDQAGEQYF	TGTGCCAGCAGCAAAAAAGACAGGGATCAGGCTGGCGAGCAGTACTTC
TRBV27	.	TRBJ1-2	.	CASSKQGFNYGYTF	TGTGCCAGCAGTAAACAGGGATTTAACTATGGCTACACCTTC
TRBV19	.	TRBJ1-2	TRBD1	CASRTGQDPPMSYGYTF	TGTGCCAGTAGGACCGGACAGGATCCCCCTATGAGTTATGGCTACACCTTC
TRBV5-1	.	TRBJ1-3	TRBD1	CASSSFPGQGSGNTIYF	TGCGCCAGCAGCTCCTTTCCGGGACAGGGGTCCGGAAACACCATATATTTT
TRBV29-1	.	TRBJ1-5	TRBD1	CSVLTGGHQPQHF	TGCAGCGTCCTGACAGGGGGTCATCAGCCCCAGCATTTT
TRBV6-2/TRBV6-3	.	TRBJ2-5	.	CASSTKETQYF	TGTGCCAGCAGTACGAAAGAGACCCAGTACTTC
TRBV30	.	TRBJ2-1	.	CAWSGGVLINEQFF	TGTGCCTGGAGTGGAGGGGTTCTTATTAATGAGCAGTTCTTC
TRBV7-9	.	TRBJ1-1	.	CASSYGGSDTEAFF	TGTGCCAGCAGCTACGGGGGGAGTGACACTGAAGCTTTCTTT
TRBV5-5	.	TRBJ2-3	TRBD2	CASSLNRGGFTDTQYF	TGTGCCAGCAGCTTGAATCGGGGGGGCTTCACAGATACGCAGTATTTT
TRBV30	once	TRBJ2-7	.	CAWSRDNPGDEQYF	TGTGCCTGGAGCCGGGACAATCCGGGTGACGAGCAGTACTTC
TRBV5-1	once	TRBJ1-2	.	CASSLAGEQGGGYTF	TGCGCCAGCAGCTTGGCCGGGGAACAGGGAGGTGGCTACACCTTC
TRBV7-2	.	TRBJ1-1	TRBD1	CASSFRGLDEAFF	TGTGCCAGCAGCTTCAGGGGGCTAGATGAAGCTTTCTTT
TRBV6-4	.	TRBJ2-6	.	CASSDGSSGANVLTF	TGTGCCAGCAGTGATGGGAGCTCTGGGGCCAACGTCCTGACTTTC
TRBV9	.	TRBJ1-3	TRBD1	CASSALSDRGGNTIYF	TGTGCCAGCAGCGCTCTTTCCGACAGGGGAGGAAACACCATATATTTT
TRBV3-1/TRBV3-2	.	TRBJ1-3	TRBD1	CASSQGTGPTIYF	TGTGCCAGCAGCCAAGGGACAGGGCCCACCATATATTTT
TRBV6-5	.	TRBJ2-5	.	CASSYSETQYF	TGTGCCAGCAGTTACTCCGAGACCCAGTACTTC
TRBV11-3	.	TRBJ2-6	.	CASSSLSGLSGANVLTF	TGTGCCAGCAGCTCCCTTAGCGGCCTCTCTGGGGCCAACGTCCTGACTTTC
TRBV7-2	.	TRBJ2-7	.	CASSLRGRAYEQYF	TGTGCCAGCAGCTTACGAGGCAGGGCCTACGAGCAGTACTTC
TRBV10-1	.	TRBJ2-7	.	CASSDPATRGEQYF	TGCGCCAGCAGTGACCCAGCGACCCGTGGTGAGCAGTACTTC
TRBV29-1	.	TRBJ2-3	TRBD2	CSVDSGRAGSDTQYF	TGCAGCGTGGATAGCGGGAGGGCTGGGTCAGATACGCAGTATTTT
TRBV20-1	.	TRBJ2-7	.	CSAGDPYEQYF	TGCAGTGCAGGTGACCCCTACGAGCAGTACTTC